This T cell receptor beta chain appears in the sequencing data of a study of CD8+CD57+ T cells in acquired aplastic anemia. Study-wide background: Sorted cells (CD4+ and CD8+) yielded DNA amounts that averaged about 3.1 ug. Researchers reported that healthy donors averaged about 10 million reads for CD4+ cells. Overall study findings and caveats: Overlap between patients and controls comprised 25 to 30 CD8+ CDR3 sequences.

Germline V lookup: CDR1 SNHLY, CDR2 FYNNEI. This CDR3 is 14 amino acids long. V trimming: 5 bases; J trimming: 9 bases; junction bases outside the gene matches: 13. Turning to this clonotype: Antigen specificity is unknown.

Genomic DNA, serving as template, underwent TCR beta VDJ and CDR3 profiling. TCRdb re-derived calls from the reads in MiXCR, one entry per CDR3 protein. The table shows about 160,000 distinct CDR3 sequences, with around 45% occurring only once. The sequence derives from a human donor in good health. The chain employs TRBV2 and TRBJ2-7; 7 bases are a match to TRBD1. The sample consisted of sorted CD4+, CD8+, or CD8+CD57+ T cells (not recorded which) from PBMCs. Written as DNA, the CDR3 is TGTGCCAGCAGTCCCACCGACAGGGTATCTGGGCAGTACTTC. Residues: CASSPTDRVSGQYF.